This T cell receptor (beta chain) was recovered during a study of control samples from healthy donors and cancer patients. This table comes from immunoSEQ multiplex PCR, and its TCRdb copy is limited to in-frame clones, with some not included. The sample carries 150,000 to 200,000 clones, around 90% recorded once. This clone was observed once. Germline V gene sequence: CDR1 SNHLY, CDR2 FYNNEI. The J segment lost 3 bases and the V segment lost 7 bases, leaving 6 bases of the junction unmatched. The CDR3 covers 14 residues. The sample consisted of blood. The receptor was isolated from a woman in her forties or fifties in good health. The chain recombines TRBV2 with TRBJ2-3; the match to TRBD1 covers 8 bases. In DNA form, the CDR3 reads TGTGCCAGCACACGGACAGGGATTACAGATACGCAGTATTTT. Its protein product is CASTRTGITDTQYF. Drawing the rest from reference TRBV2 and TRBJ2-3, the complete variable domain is EPEVTQTPSHQVTQMGQEVILRCVPISNHLYFYWYRQILGQKVEFLVSFYNNEISEKSEIFDDQFSVERPDGSNFTLKIRSTKLEDSAMYFCASTRTGITDTQYFGPGTRLTVL.